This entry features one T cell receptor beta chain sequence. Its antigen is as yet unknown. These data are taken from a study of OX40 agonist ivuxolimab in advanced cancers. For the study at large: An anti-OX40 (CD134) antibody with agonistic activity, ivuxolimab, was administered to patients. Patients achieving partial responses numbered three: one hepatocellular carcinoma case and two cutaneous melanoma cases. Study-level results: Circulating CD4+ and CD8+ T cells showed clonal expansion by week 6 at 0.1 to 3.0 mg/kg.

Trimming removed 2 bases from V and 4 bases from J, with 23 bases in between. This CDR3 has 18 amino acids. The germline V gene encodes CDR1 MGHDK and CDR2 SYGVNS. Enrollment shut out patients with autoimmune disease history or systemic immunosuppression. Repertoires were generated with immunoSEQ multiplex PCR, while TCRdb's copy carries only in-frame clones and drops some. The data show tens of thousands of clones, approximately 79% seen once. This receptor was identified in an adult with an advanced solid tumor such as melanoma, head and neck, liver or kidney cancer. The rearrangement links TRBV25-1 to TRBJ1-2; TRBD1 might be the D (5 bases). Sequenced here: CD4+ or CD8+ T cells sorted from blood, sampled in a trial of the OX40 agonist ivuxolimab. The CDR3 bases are TGTGCCAGCAGTGAAACAGGATGGGGGACCTTACAAGGCTATGGCTACACCTTC. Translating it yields CASSETGWGTLQGYGYTF.